Listed here are 19 T cell receptor beta chains from one sample, sequenced in a study of shared clonotypes between healthy human individuals. The method was immunoSEQ multiplex PCR; TCRdb's version includes in-frame clones alone and lacks a portion of them. The table lists nearly 1 million clones, roughly 72% of them singletons. Material: memory CD4+ T cells sorted from blood. Noted subset: CD45RA-negative fraction. These receptors were collected from a man aged 18-30 years in good health.

The J gene is TRBJ1-6, the V gene TRBV6-5, with TRBD1 identical over 7 bases. This CDR3 is 15 amino acids long. V lost 2 bases, J lost 9 bases, and 7 bases stayed unmatched. Germline values: CDR1 MNHEY, CDR2 SVGAGI. In nucleotides, the CDR3 is TGTGCCAGCAGTTACGACGACAGGGAAGGTTCACCCCTCCACTTT. This encodes CASSYDDREGSPLHF.

The CDR3 here is CASRGRASGHEPYEQYF. For the CDR3, the DNA is TGTGCCAGCAGAGGTAGGGCGTCAGGACACGAGCCCTACGAGCAGTACTTC. This rearrangement joins TRBV21-1 to TRBJ2-7; the D call in the table, TRBD1, was not verified against the DNA. TRBV21-1 represents a pseudogene. This CDR3 region has 17 residues.

The genes are TRBV28 and TRBJ1-5; no clear D gene. The CDR3 is 15 amino acids. V was cut by 2 bases and J by 0 bases, with 8 bases left in between. Looked up from germline, CDR1 is MDHEN and CDR2 is SYDVKM. The CDR3 DNA reads TGTGCCAGCAGTTTAGACACCTCTAGCAATCAGCCCCAGCATTTT. The encoded protein is CASSLDTSSNQPQHF.

This chain uses TRBV7-3 with TRBJ1-1, with 7 bases lining up with TRBD1. CDR3 length: 15 amino acids. The V gene end was trimmed by 1 base and the J gene end by 6 bases; junction bases not matched to a gene: 8. Germline loops: CDR1 SGHTA, CDR2 FQGTGA. The CDR3 here is CASSLRQGPWAEAFF. Here the CDR3 DNA reads TGTGCCAGCAGCTTAAGACAGGGTCCCTGGGCTGAAGCTTTCTTT.

This chain connects TRBV11-2 to TRBJ2-7; D unclear. V was clipped by 0 bases and J by 2 bases, with 17 bases between them. CDR3 length equals 17 residues. From germline, CDR1 is SGHAT and CDR2 FQNNGV. Here the CDR3 DNA reads TGTGCCAGCAGCTTAGATCTGGGGAAGGGTAAAACCTACGAGCAGTACTTC. This gives the protein CASSLDLGKGKTYEQYF.

The chain joins TRBV18 to TRBJ1-6; D gene unclear. V was cut by 2 bases and J by 7 bases, with 6 bases left in between. Germline V gene lookup returns CDR1 KGHSH and CDR2 LQKENI. CDR3 length: 13 amino acids. This CDR3 reads CASSPDQNSPLHF. CDR3 sequence (DNA): TGTGCCAGCTCACCAGATCAGAATTCACCCCTCCACTTT.

The rearrangement links TRBV29-1 to TRBJ2-7, with a possible D match to TRBD1 (7 bases). The CDR3 loop spans 13 amino acids. The germline CDR1 and CDR2 sequences are SQVTM and ANQGSEA. V was trimmed by 5 bases and J by 4 bases, leaving 15 bases between them. The CDR3 DNA reads as TGCAGCGTTCGGCCAGGGGGGACGTACGAGCAGTACTTC. This translates into CSVRPGGTYEQYF.

There are a few counts of this clone. Other DNA sequences of this sample code for an identical CDR3. V usage is TRBV5-1 and J usage is TRBJ1-5; D possibly corresponds to TRBD1 (5 bases). V was pared by 1 base and J by 7 bases, with 9 bases between. Germline loops: CDR1 SGHRS, CDR2 YFSETQ. CDR3 size: 13 residues. CDR3: CASSLSGDQPQHF. The CDR3 DNA reads as TGCGCCAGCAGCTTGTCTGGGGACCAGCCCCAGCATTTT.

V usage is TRBV19 and J usage is TRBJ1-5; TRBD1 agrees at 7 bases. CDR1 and CDR2 from the germline V gene are LNHDA and SQIVND (reference sequence). The CDR3 runs to 13 residues. This CDR3 is CASRGLSNQPQHF. The DNA of the CDR3 is TGTGCGTCAAGGGGGCTTAGCAATCAGCCCCAGCATTTT.

The chain links TRBV6-5 to TRBJ2-7; 10 bases line up with TRBD2. This CDR3 has 14 amino acids. The V and J ends lost 6 bases and 6 bases, in that order; junction bases with no gene match: 8. In germline, CDR1 is MNHEY, CDR2 SVGAGI. As DNA, the CDR3 is TGTGCCAGCAGGGCTAGCGGGAGCTCGGGCGAGCAGTACTTC. It codes for CASRASGSSGEQYF.

The chain couples TRBV27 to TRBJ1-1; 11 nucleotides align to TRBD1. Germline V lookup: CDR1 MNHEY, CDR2 SMNVEV (reference sequence). The CDR3 spans 15 residues. Trimming took 5 bases from V and 7 from J; bases not matched to a gene: 9. CDR3 in amino acids: CASSPLRDRGSEAFF. DNA of the CDR3: TGTGCCAGCAGTCCGCTCCGGGACAGGGGGAGTGAAGCTTTCTTT.

The chain combines TRBV28 with TRBJ1-6; no reliable D call. V lost 6 bases and J lost 10, with 10 bases in between. This CDR3 comprises 12 residues. Germline V CDR1 and CDR2: MDHEN, SYDVKM. The CDR3 DNA reads as TGTGCCAGCAGCGGATTGCGGTCACCCCTCCACTTT. It specifies CASSGLRSPLHF.

This clone has just a few counts. The chain has TRBV23-1 and TRBJ2-6; possible D gene TRBD1, 5 bases. TRBV23-1 is marked as an open reading frame, function uncertain. The CDR3 covers 16 residues. Trimming stripped 0 bases from V and 4 bases from J, with 10 bases between. CDR3 DNA: TGCGCCAGCAGTCAATCAGCAGGGCCCGGGGCCAACGTCCTGACTTTC. Its protein product is CASSQSAGPGANVLTF.

The rearrangement joins TRBV20-1 to TRBJ2-3; 9 bases agree with TRBD2. Looked up from germline, CDR1 is DFQATT and CDR2 is SNEGSKA (reference sequence). The CDR3 runs to 11 residues. The CDR3 nucleotides read TGCACCGGACTAGCGACAGATACGCAGTATTTT. Protein sequence: CTGLATDTQYF.

On this clone: Its ends do not fully match the called genes, so a read error is possible. Within the sample, other DNA sequences also encode this same CDR3. DNA for the CDR3: TGTGCTAGCAGCCCTGGGGGGCCGGAGACCCAGTACTTC. Translating it yields CASSPGGPETQYF. J is TRBJ2-5 and V is TRBV7-7, with D perhaps assigned TRBD1 or TRBD2 (6 bases each). Per the germline V gene, CDR1 is SSHAT and CDR2 is FNYEAQ (reference sequence). The CDR3 is 13 amino acids.

This CDR3 reads CASSQDREGYYGYTF. In nucleotides, the CDR3 is TGTGCCAGCAGCCAAGATCGGGAGGGGTACTATGGCTACACCTTC. The chain combines TRBV4-2 with TRBJ1-2; D perhaps matches TRBD1 (5 bases). The germline V gene encodes CDR1 LGHNA and CDR2 YNFKEQ. The CDR3 has 15 residues. V lost 0 bases and J 3 bases, leaving 11 bases between the germline ends.

J is TRBJ1-5 and V is TRBV9; D gene unclear. Germline lookup yields CDR1 SGDLS and CDR2 YYNGEE. V was cut by 4 bases and J by 0 bases, with 17 bases left in between. CDR3 length: 17 amino acids. The CDR3 nucleotides read TGTGCCAGCAGCCCGCGGGGAGGCCAATATAGCAATCAGCCCCAGCATTTT. Translated: CASSPRGGQYSNQPQHF.

This sequence joins TRBV2 and TRBJ1-2; D not certain. V shed 2 bases and J shed 3 bases, with 13 bases lying between them. CDR1 SNHLY and CDR2 FYNNEI come from the germline V gene. This CDR3 comprises 15 residues. CDR3 amino acids: CASSEKTELYYGYTF. CDR3 bases: TGTGCCAGCAGTGAAAAAACAGAACTTTACTATGGCTACACCTTC. Combining the CDR3 with reference TRBV2 and TRBJ1-2 gives the whole variable domain EPEVTQTPSHQVTQMGQEVILRCVPISNHLYFYWYRQILGQKVEFLVSFYNNEISEKSEIFDDQFSVERPDGSNFTLKIRSTKLEDSAMYFCASSEKTELYYGYTFGSGTRLTVV.

This rearrangement joins TRBV30 to TRBJ1-4; 8 bases agree with TRBD1. Germline CDR1 GTSNPN, CDR2 SVGIG (reference sequence). This CDR3 is 16 amino acids long. The trim removed 2 bases at V and 4 bases at J, leaving 9 bases unmatched. The CDR3 DNA reads as TGTGCCTGGAGTAAACCGGGACAGGTTAATAATGAAAAACTGTTTTTT. It encodes CAWSKPGQVNNEKLFF.